Presented here are 18 T cell receptor beta chains from one specimen sequenced in a study of T cells after yellow fever vaccination. TCRdb ran MiXCR on the 5' RACE reads and lists one entry per CDR3 protein. The repertoire holds 500,000 to 650,000 distinct CDR3 sequences, with 10% to 15% as singletons. The sequenced sample was PBMCs, obtained on the day of the yellow fever booster vaccination. The source is a man aged 25-40 years who received the YFV17D yellow fever vaccine.

V and J are TRBV28 and TRBJ2-6; TRBD1 matches 7 bases. V trimming: 5 bases; J trimming: 3 bases; junction bases outside the gene matches: 7. CDR3 length: 16 amino acids. CDR1 is MDHEN and CDR2 is SYDVKM in the germline V gene. The CDR3 region is CASSPEQGFGANVLTF. CDR3 bases: TGTGCCAGCAGTCCCGAACAGGGGTTTGGGGCCAACGTCCTGACTTTC.

This clonotype has only a few counts. The chain recombines TRBV29-1 with TRBJ2-2, with D perhaps matching TRBD1 or TRBD2 (5 bases each). Germline CDR1 and CDR2: SQVTM and ANQGSEA. This CDR3 has 15 amino acids. Trimming left V 3 bases short and J 0 bases short, with 11 bases between. This CDR3 reads CSVETGTTNTGELFF. The CDR3 DNA reads TGCAGCGTTGAGACCGGGACCACGAACACCGGGGAGCTGTTTTTT.

This chain connects TRBV28 to TRBJ1-5, with a weak D call TRBD1 (5 bases). The germline V and J ends were trimmed by 8 bases and 4 bases, with 18 bases remaining between them. CDR3 length: 15 amino acids. Germline CDR1 reads MDHEN; CDR2 reads SYDVKM. The CDR3 DNA reads TGTGCCAGCCTGCCGTCGGGACGGATAAATCAGCCCCAGCATTTT. Its translation is CASLPSGRINQPQHF.

A few counts support this clonotype. The chain has TRBV7-9 and TRBJ1-1, with D perhaps matching TRBD1 (5 bases). Germline CDR1 reads SEHNR; CDR2 reads FQNEAQ (reference sequence). The CDR3 has 14 amino acids. V was pared by 5 bases and J by 5 bases, with 15 bases between. The CDR3 nucleotides read TGTGCCAGCAGCCCCAGGAGGGGTCGTACTGAAGCTTTCTTT. It translates to CASSPRRGRTEAFF.

This clonotype was counted only a few times. The rearrangement uses TRBV6-1 and TRBJ2-6; tentative D call: TRBD1 (6 bases). Germline lookup yields CDR1 MNHNS and CDR2 SASEGT. This CDR3 has 17 residues. V was shortened by 6 bases and J by 1 base, with 16 bases between the two germline ends. CDR3 residues: CASREITQGSGANVLTF. As DNA, the CDR3 is TGTGCCAGCAGAGAGATTACCCAGGGGTCTGGGGCCAACGTCCTGACTTTC.

V is TRBV19 and J is TRBJ1-1; possibly TRBD1 for D (6 bases). Germline V gene lookup returns CDR1 LNHDA and CDR2 SQIVND (reference sequence). The CDR3 length is 14 residues. Deletions cut 4 bases from V and 6 bases from J, with 15 bases between. CDR3 DNA sequence: TGTGCCAGTAGTACCTACCAGGGGAGAGCTGAAGCTTTCTTT. The encoded protein is CASSTYQGRAEAFF.

This clonotype turned up a few times. J is TRBJ2-1 and V is TRBV11-2; D may be TRBD1 or TRBD2 (5 bases each). CDR1 SGHAT and CDR2 FQNNGV come from the germline V gene. This CDR3 is 15 amino acids long. V was pared by 5 bases and J by 1 base, with 12 bases between. The DNA of the CDR3 is TGTGCCAGCAGCAGGGTGGGACCATCCTACAATGAGCAGTTCTTC. Translated: CASSRVGPSYNEQFF.

This clonotype has more than one count but fewer than ten. The chain has TRBV20-1 and TRBJ1-1, with a weak D call TRBD1 (6 bases). Germline CDR1 reads DFQATT; CDR2 reads SNEGSKA (reference sequence). The CDR3 has 15 residues. V gave up 4 bases and J gave up 2 bases, with 17 bases separating them. CDR3 loop: CSATRWGAHNTEAFF. In DNA, the CDR3 is TGCAGTGCTACCCGGTGGGGGGCTCACAACACTGAAGCTTTCTTT.

The V gene is TRBV29-1, the J gene TRBJ2-3; the D gene is possibly TRBD1 (6 bases). Germline V CDR1 and CDR2: SQVTM, ANQGSEA. Trimming stripped 4 bases from V and 6 bases from J, with 17 bases between. The CDR3 is 14 amino acids. The DNA for the CDR3 is TGCAGCGTTGTTCGGACAGAAGTGCCCGATACGCAGTATTTT. This translates into CSVVRTEVPDTQYF.

This clonotype was observed a few times. A much larger clone differs from this one at a single base, so this may be a read error. The gene calls are TRBV7-2 and TRBJ2-1; 13 bases fit TRBD2. V lost 6 bases, J lost 7 bases, and 6 bases stayed unmatched. This CDR3 comprises 15 residues. CDR1 and CDR2 (germline): SGHTA, FQGNSA. The CDR3 DNA sequence: TGTGCCAGCAGTCCTGGACTAGCGGGAGATAATGAGCAGTTCTTC. Its translation: CASSPGLAGDNEQFF.

This clonotype has a count of ten or more. This chain links TRBV5-1 with TRBJ2-3; D may be TRBD2 (5 bases). Trimming removed 5 bases at V and 5 bases at J, with 12 bases between. Per germline, CDR1 SGHRS and CDR2 YFSETQ. This CDR3 spans 13 amino acids. This chain's CDR3 is CASRYLAEDTQYF. The CDR3 DNA sequence: TGCGCCAGCAGGTATCTAGCTGAAGATACGCAGTATTTT.

The V and J genes are TRBV27 and TRBJ2-1; 12 bases agree with TRBD2. The CDR3 contains 17 residues. Trimming took 5 bases from V and 3 from J; bases not matched to a gene: 8. The V gene's germline CDR1 is MNHEY and CDR2 SMNVEV (reference sequence). The CDR3 region has the DNA TGTGCCAGCAGTCCCAGACTAGCGGGAGATCTCTACAATGAGCAGTTCTTC. Residues: CASSPRLAGDLYNEQFF.

The chain employs TRBV12-3 or TRBV12-4 and TRBJ2-7, with D possibly being TRBD2 (5 bases). This CDR3 contains 14 residues. Between the trimmed V and J ends, which lost 3 bases and 2 bases, there was a span of 11 bases. The CDR3 region is CASSFLLATYEQYF. Here the CDR3 DNA reads TGTGCCAGCAGTTTCTTGTTAGCGACCTACGAGCAGTACTTC.

The chain recombines TRBV27 with TRBJ2-7, with D maybe TRBD1 (6 bases). Per the germline V gene, CDR1 is MNHEY and CDR2 is SMNVEV (reference sequence). V was shortened by 7 bases and J by 2 bases, with 15 bases between the two germline ends. This CDR3 comprises 14 residues. The CDR3: CASNTVSGAYEQYF. CDR3 in DNA: TGTGCCAGCAATACAGTCTCAGGGGCCTACGAGCAGTACTTC.

Note on this clonotype: This may be a read error, as it is one base from a much larger clone. The chain joins TRBV14 to TRBJ2-1; no firm D call. This CDR3 has 12 residues. CDR1 is SGHDN and CDR2 is FVKESK in the germline V gene. V lost 3 bases, J lost 9 bases, and 9 bases lay in between. CDR3 sequence: CASSQLAFEQFF. CDR3 DNA sequence: TGTGCCAGCAGCCAGCTGGCCTTTGAGCAGTTCTTC.

This clonotype was seen a handful of times. V is TRBV29-1 and J is TRBJ1-2; D uncertain. V lost 1 base and J lost 4, with 4 bases in between. The CDR3 contains 11 residues. CDR1 and CDR2 from the germline V gene are SQVTM and ANQGSEA. CDR3 nucleotides: TGCAGCGTTGAAGTCCTCTATGGCTACACCTTC. It yields the protein CSVEVLYGYTF.

This rearrangement joins TRBV12-3 or TRBV12-4 to TRBJ2-5; 7 nucleotides agree with TRBD2. After removal of 7 bases from V and 5 bases from J, the junction contained 7 bases not matched to a gene. The CDR3 length is 13 residues. CDR3 loop: CASTPPGGETQYF. CDR3 in DNA: TGTGCCAGCACCCCCCCCGGGGGGGAGACCCAGTACTTC.

In this sample, this clonotype turned up a few times. The chain has TRBV7-2 and TRBJ2-1; D unresolved. CDR1 is SGHTA, CDR2 FQGNSA, per germline. Trimming left V 2 bases short and J 6 bases short, with 11 bases between. This CDR3 has 14 amino acids. DNA for the CDR3: TGTGCCAGCAGCTTAATTCGACAACGCAATGAGCAGTTCTTC. Translated, it gives CASSLIRQRNEQFF.